The entry below describes one TCR beta chain. The entry originates in a study of cytomegalovirus exposure and HLA in healthy donors. CDR3 length: 14 residues. CDR1 is LNHDA and CDR2 is SQIVND in the germline V gene (reference sequence). Trimming pared 9 bases from V and 7 bases from J, leaving 21 bases between. The PCR ran on 60 Vbeta and 13 Jbeta primers. Sequencing was performed with immunoSEQ multiplex PCR; in TCRdb, only in-frame clones are kept and a portion is missing. Altogether 200,000 to 300,000 clones are present, around four fifths being singletons, with the ten largest covering about 2%. Sequenced input: PBMCs. This chain links TRBV19 with TRBJ1-1; possible D gene TRBD1, 6 bases. This sequence originates from a woman aged 40 to 50 in good health and CMV-seropositive. CDR3 protein: CASRAPLIQGEAFF. CDR3 in DNA: TGTGCCAGCCGCGCCCCCCTGATACAGGGTGAAGCTTTCTTT.